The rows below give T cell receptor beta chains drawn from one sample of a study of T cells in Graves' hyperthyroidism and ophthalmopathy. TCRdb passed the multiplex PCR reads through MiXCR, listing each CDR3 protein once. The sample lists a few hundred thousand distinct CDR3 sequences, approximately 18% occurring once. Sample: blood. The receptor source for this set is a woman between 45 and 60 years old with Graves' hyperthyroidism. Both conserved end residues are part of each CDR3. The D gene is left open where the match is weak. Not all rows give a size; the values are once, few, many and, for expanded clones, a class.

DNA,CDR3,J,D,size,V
TGTGCCAGCAGGGTAGACAGGGCGACCTATGGCTACACCTTC,CASRVDRATYGYTF,TRBJ1-2,TRBD1,few,TRBV2
TGTGCCACCAGCCGGGGGTGGCTACAGTCTGGCACAGATACGCAGTATTTT,CATSRGWLQSGTDTQYF,TRBJ2-3,-,-,TRBV24-1
TGTGCCAGCAGCCAAGGGGCCGCTGAGCAGTTCTTC,CASSQGAAEQFF,TRBJ2-1,-,many,TRBV2
TGTGCCAGCAGTTCTACGGCCAGTAAGGGAGATACGCAGTATTTT,CASSSTASKGDTQYF,TRBJ2-3,-,many,TRBV6-1
TGTGCCAGCCAACAGGGAAACTCCTACGAGCAGTACTTC,CASQQGNSYEQYF,TRBJ2-7,-,many,TRBV6-1
TGCGCCAGCAGCCCCGGGACAGGGGTTACCGGGGAGCTGTTTTTT,CASSPGTGVTGELFF,TRBJ2-2,TRBD1,-,TRBV5-1
TGTGCCAGCAGTTTCGGATCGGGACTAGCGCCCTCCTACGAGCAGTACTTC,CASSFGSGLAPSYEQYF,TRBJ2-7,TRBD2,many,TRBV3-1
TGTGCCAGCAGCCCAGGGACTAGCGGGGGGGCCGTCAATGAGCAGTTCTTC,CASSPGTSGGAVNEQFF,TRBJ2-1,TRBD2,-,TRBV4-2
TGCAGCGTTGGAATTGGGATCACAGATACGCAGTATTTT,CSVGIGITDTQYF,TRBJ2-3,-,many,TRBV29-1
TGTGCTAGTGGTTTCCGACAGGGGGAGAAGTCTAACTATGGCTACACCTTC,CASGFRQGEKSNYGYTF,TRBJ1-2,TRBD1,-,TRBV12-5
TGTGCCAGCAGTGGCGCCGGGACTTGGCTGAACACTGAAGCTTTCTTT,CASSGAGTWLNTEAFF,TRBJ1-1,-,-,TRBV2
TGTGCCAGCAGCCATGGGCCCGCAGGGCAGTATTTT,CASSHGPAGQYF,TRBJ2-3,-,few,TRBV6-1
TGTGCCAGCAGTTACTCTTCCGATAAGAACTATGGCTACACCTTC,CASSYSSDKNYGYTF,TRBJ1-2,-,many,TRBV6-5
TGTGCCAGCAATCGGGACCCTGGCTCTGGGGCCAACGTCCTGACTTTC,CASNRDPGSGANVLTF,TRBJ2-6,-,few,TRBV2
TGTGCCAGCAGCATCGGACAGGGGTTAGATACGCAGTATTTT,CASSIGQGLDTQYF,TRBJ2-3,TRBD1,many,TRBV7-3
TGTGCCAGCAGCTTTGTCCCCGGAGGGGGAAGTGAAAAACTGTTTTTT,CASSFVPGGGSEKLFF,TRBJ1-4,-,few,TRBV11-2
TGTGCCACTTGGGGGACGCTAGTCACTGAAGCTTTCTTT,CATWGTLVTEAFF,TRBJ1-1,-,many,TRBV6-1
TGTGCCAGCAGCGTCACGGGACTAGCGGGATATGAGCAGTTCTTC,CASSVTGLAGYEQFF,TRBJ2-1,TRBD2,few,TRBV9
TGTGCCAGCAGCCCCCTGGGACAGCCGAGGGGCTACACCTTC,CASSPLGQPRGYTF,TRBJ1-2,TRBD1,many,TRBV3-1
TGTGCCAGCTGGGGACAGAGCTCTGGAAACACCATATATTTT,CASWGQSSGNTIYF,TRBJ1-3,TRBD1,-,TRBV27
TGTGCCAGCAGCCGAACCGGGACTAGCATTGAGCAGTTCTTC,CASSRTGTSIEQFF,TRBJ2-1,TRBD2,many,TRBV7-2
TGTGCCAGCAGTTACTCGGGACTAGTGCGCACAGATACGCAGTATTTT,CASSYSGLVRTDTQYF,TRBJ2-3,TRBD2,-,TRBV6-5
TGCGCCAGCAGCTTCCGGGGACAGGGGTCCGATGAGCAGTTCTTC,CASSFRGQGSDEQFF,TRBJ2-1,TRBD1,-,TRBV5-1
TGTGCCAGCAGCCGAGGACATGACCAAGAGACCCAGTACTTC,CASSRGHDQETQYF,TRBJ2-5,-,many,TRBV5-8
TGTGCCAGCACCCCCGGACAGGGGATAGTGGACACTGAAGCTTTCTTT,CASTPGQGIVDTEAFF,TRBJ1-1,TRBD1,many,TRBV3-1
TGCGCCAGCAGCTTGGCCGGGACTAGCGCAGAGACCCAGTACTTC,CASSLAGTSAETQYF,TRBJ2-5,TRBD2,-,TRBV5-1
TGTGCCAGCAGCGCCGGCCCGGCCAACAATCAGCCCCAGCATTTT,CASSAGPANNQPQHF,TRBJ1-5,-,few,TRBV9
TGTGCCAGCAGTTACGATACTAGCCAAGAGACCCAGTACTTC,CASSYDTSQETQYF,TRBJ2-5,-,-,TRBV6-2/TRBV6-3
TGTGCCAGCAGCTTGACTAGCGGGGGATGGGATACGCAGTATTTT,CASSLTSGGWDTQYF,TRBJ2-3,TRBD2,-,TRBV5-4
TGTGCCAGCAGACAAGTAGGTAGCTATGGCTACACCTTC,CASRQVGSYGYTF,TRBJ1-2,-,-,TRBV12-3/TRBV12-4
TGTGCCAGCAGTCCTTGGAACTCTGGGGCCAACGTCCTGACTTTC,CASSPWNSGANVLTF,TRBJ2-6,-,-,TRBV27
TGTGCCAGCACTCAGGGGCGGGGTGAGACCTACAATGAGCAGTTCTTC,CASTQGRGETYNEQFF,TRBJ2-1,-,many,TRBV3-1
TGTGCCAGCAGCGCGGGACTCACCTCTGGAAACACCATATATTTT,CASSAGLTSGNTIYF,TRBJ1-3,-,once,TRBV5-4
TGTGCCAGCTCACCAGACGGGGACCAGCCCCAGCATTTT,CASSPDGDQPQHF,TRBJ1-5,-,few,TRBV18
TGTGCCAGCAGCCAAGCGGGAGAAGTGGTAACGCAGTATTTT,CASSQAGEVVTQYF,TRBJ2-3,-,-,TRBV3-1
TGCGCCAGCAGTAGGTTCCCCCGGGACAGAAGCTCCTACGAGCAGTACTTC,CASSRFPRDRSSYEQYF,TRBJ2-7,TRBD1,few,TRBV4-1
TGTGCCAGCAGCTTTGGTGGCCCTGGGGCCAACGTCCTGACTTTC,CASSFGGPGANVLTF,TRBJ2-6,-,many,TRBV11-2
TGCAGTGCAAGCCCCGGGTATACGCGGGACAGGGGGACCGCTAACTATGGCTACACCTTC,CSASPGYTRDRGTANYGYTF,TRBJ1-2,TRBD1,few,TRBV20-1
TGTGCCAGCAGCCAAATTGCGGGCGGGACAAAGGGGACCGGGGAGCTGTTTTTT,CASSQIAGGTKGTGELFF,TRBJ2-2,-,-,TRBV3-1
TGTGCCAGCAGCTTACAGGGCGTTGGCTACACCTTC,CASSLQGVGYTF,TRBJ1-2,-,many,TRBV11-2
TGTGCCAGCACCCTACAGGATTCTAGCACAGATACGCAGTATTTT,CASTLQDSSTDTQYF,TRBJ2-3,-,-,TRBV28
TGTGCCAGCAGCGGATACAGGGGGACAGCCGGAGATACGCAGTATTTT,CASSGYRGTAGDTQYF,TRBJ2-3,TRBD1,-,TRBV9
TGTGCCAGCCTCCGCGGGGGCATCCACCCCTCTGGGGCCAACGTCCTGACTTTC,CASLRGGIHPSGANVLTF,TRBJ2-6,-,once,TRBV7-9
TGTGCCAGCAGTGCCGCGGGACAGGGCACCTACGAGCAGTACTTC,CASSAAGQGTYEQYF,TRBJ2-7,TRBD1,many,TRBV28
TGTGCCAGCTCATCACAAGAGGTGCGGGACAGCGGGGAGCTGTTTTTT,CASSSQEVRDSGELFF,TRBJ2-2,-,many,TRBV18
TGTGCCAGTAGTCTCGCCGGGACTAGCGGTCCCTACGAGCAGTACTTC,CASSLAGTSGPYEQYF,TRBJ2-7,TRBD2,few,TRBV19
TGTGCCAGCAGTGCGGACAGGGTGGGGAACATTCAGTACTTC,CASSADRVGNIQYF,TRBJ2-4,TRBD1,-,TRBV27
TGTGCCTGCATCCGGGACAACTCCTACGAGCAGTACTTC,CACIRDNSYEQYF,TRBJ2-7,-,few,TRBV30
TGCGCCAGCAGCTTGGCCTCTCCTCTTACTAGCGGGCGCAATGAGCAGTTCTTC,CASSLASPLTSGRNEQFF,TRBJ2-1,TRBD2,many,TRBV5-1
TGTGCCAGCAGCTTATCTGGAGTCGGGGAGACCCAGTACTTC,CASSLSGVGETQYF,TRBJ2-5,-,few,TRBV5-6
TGTGCCAGCAGTTTGGAAGGACGAGGCTACACCTTC,CASSLEGRGYTF,TRBJ1-2,-,many,TRBV12-3/TRBV12-4
TGTGCCAGCAGGAGGCCTAGAATCGGGAATGAGCAGTTCTTC,CASRRPRIGNEQFF,TRBJ2-1,-,few,TRBV7-2